The clone carrying this T cell receptor (beta chain) was counted between two and nine times. The antigen is unknown. Patients chosen for sequencing had CD8+CD57+ cells that had expanded, as shown by flow cytometry. The patients all had a severe acquired aplastic anemia diagnosis. Untreated patients provided the blood samples, with no therapy given before sampling. The germline V gene has CDR1 GTSNPN and CDR2 SVGIG (reference sequence). Unmatched junction bases numbered 3, after V lost 1 base and J lost 2 bases. The CDR3 has 15 amino acids. The study profiled TCR beta VDJ and CDR3 using genomic DNA as template. TCRdb redid the calling of the reads with MiXCR, one entry per CDR3 protein. The profile shows 260,000 or so distinct CDR3 sequences, around 45% of them singletons. This entry belongs to a study of CD8+CD57+ T cells in acquired aplastic anemia. Overall study context: Across the sorted CD4+ and CD8+ cells, DNA amounts averaged approximately 3.1 ug. Study findings and constraints: Controls did not differ significantly from patients in CD8+ Simpson's diversity.

The receptor was derived from a human donor with aplastic anemia. The sequenced sample consisted of sorted CD4+, CD8+, or CD8+CD57+ T cells (not recorded which) from PBMCs. The rearrangement links TRBV30 to TRBJ2-7, with 12 bases aligning to TRBD2. CDR3 sequence reads: CAWSGASGRAYEQYF. CDR3 DNA sequence: TGTGCCTGGAGTGGGGCTAGCGGGAGGGCCTACGAGCAGTACTTC.